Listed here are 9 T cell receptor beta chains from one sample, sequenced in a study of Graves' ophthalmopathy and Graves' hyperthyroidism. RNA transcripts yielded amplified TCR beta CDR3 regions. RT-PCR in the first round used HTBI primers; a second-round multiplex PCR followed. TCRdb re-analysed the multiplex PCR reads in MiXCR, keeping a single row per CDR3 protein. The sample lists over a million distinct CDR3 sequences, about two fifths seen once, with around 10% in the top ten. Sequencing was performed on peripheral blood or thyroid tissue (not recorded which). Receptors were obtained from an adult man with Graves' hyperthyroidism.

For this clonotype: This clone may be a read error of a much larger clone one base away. CDR3 coding DNA: TGCAGTGCCCAGCCGGCGATGAGCTCCTACGAGCAGTACTTC. The encoded protein is CSAQPAMSSYEQYF. The chain combines TRBV20-1 with TRBJ2-7; D is unresolved. This CDR3 has 14 residues. Trimming stripped 6 bases from V and 0 bases from J, with 15 bases between. The germline CDR1 and CDR2 sequences are DFQATT and SNEGSKA (reference sequence).

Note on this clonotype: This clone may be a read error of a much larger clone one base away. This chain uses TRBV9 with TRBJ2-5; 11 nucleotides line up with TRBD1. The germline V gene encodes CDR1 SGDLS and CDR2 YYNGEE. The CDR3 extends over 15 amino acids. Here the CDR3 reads CASSVGGQGEQTRYF. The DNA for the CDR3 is TGTGCCAGCAGCGTAGGGGGACAGGGGGAGCAGACCCGGTACTTC.

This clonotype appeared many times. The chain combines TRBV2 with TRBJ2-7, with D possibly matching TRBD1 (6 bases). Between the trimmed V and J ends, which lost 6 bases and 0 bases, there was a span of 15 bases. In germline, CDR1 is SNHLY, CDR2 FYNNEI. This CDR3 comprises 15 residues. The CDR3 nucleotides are TGTGCCAGCAGGGAATCCACAGGGAGCTCCTACGAGCAGTACTTC. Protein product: CASRESTGSSYEQYF.

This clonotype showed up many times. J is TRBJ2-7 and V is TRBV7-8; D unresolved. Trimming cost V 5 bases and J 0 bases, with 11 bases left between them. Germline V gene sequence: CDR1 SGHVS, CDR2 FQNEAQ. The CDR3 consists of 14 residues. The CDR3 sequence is CASSPIWTSYEQYF. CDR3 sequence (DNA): TGTGCCAGCAGCCCCATATGGACCTCCTACGAGCAGTACTTC.

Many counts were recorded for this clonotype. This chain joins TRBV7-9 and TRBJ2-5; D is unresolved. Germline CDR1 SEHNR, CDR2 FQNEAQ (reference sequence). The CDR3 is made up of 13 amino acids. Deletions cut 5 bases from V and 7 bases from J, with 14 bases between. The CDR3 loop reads CASSPRLHGTQYF. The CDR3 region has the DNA TGTGCCAGCAGCCCGCGACTCCATGGGACCCAGTACTTC. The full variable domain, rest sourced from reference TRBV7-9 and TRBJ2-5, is DTGVSQNPRHKITKRGQNVTFRCDPISEHNRLYWYRQTLGQGPEFLTYFQNEAQLEKSRLLSDRFSAERPKGSFSTLEIQRTEQGDSAMYLCASSPRLHGTQYFGPGTRLLVL.

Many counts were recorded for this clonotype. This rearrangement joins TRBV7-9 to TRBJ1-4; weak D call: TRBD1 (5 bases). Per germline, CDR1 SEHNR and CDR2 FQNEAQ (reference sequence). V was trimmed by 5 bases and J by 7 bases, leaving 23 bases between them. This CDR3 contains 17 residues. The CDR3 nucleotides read TGTGCCAGCAGCCCAAGAACTTCAGGGAGCCGGGCTGAAAAACTGTTTTTT. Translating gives CASSPRTSGSRAEKLFF.

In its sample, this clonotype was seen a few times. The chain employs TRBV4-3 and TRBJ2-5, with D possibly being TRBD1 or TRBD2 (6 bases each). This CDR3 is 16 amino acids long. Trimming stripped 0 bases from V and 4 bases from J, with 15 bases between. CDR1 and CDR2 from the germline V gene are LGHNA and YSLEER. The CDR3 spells CASSQDRKGGRETQYF. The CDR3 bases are TGCGCCAGCAGCCAAGATCGGAAGGGGGGCCGAGAGACCCAGTACTTC.

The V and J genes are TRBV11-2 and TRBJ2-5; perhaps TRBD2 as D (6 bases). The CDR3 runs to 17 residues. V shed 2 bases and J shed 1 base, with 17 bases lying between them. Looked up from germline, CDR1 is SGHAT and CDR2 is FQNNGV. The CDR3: CASSLTGGTGVQETQYF. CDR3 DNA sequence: TGTGCCAGCAGCTTAACTGGCGGGACCGGGGTCCAAGAGACCCAGTACTTC.

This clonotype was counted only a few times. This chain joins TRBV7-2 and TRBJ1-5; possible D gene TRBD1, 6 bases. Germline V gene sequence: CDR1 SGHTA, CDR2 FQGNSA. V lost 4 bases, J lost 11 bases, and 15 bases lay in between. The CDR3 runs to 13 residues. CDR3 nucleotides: TGTGCCAGCAGCTATGGGGGCGGCGCGTCCCAGCATTTT. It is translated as CASSYGGGASQHF.